These 27 T cell receptor beta chains share one sample of origin, sequenced in a study of blood T cell repertoires in COVID-19. Repertoires were generated with immunoSEQ multiplex PCR, while TCRdb's copy carries only in-frame clones and drops some. The top ten clones hold 13% to 15% of a sample with some 200,000 clones, 84% of them seen once. Sequencing used peripheral blood. The receptor source for this set is a man under 40 with active or convalescent COVID-19.

V gene TRBV19 combines with J gene TRBJ2-5; the D gene is possibly TRBD2 (6 bases). The CDR3 totals 14 residues. V was trimmed by 5 bases and J by 5 bases, leaving 15 bases between them. Germline V lookup: CDR1 LNHDA, CDR2 SQIVND (reference sequence). CDR3: CASSPWEEGETQYF. The CDR3 nucleotides read TGTGCCAGTAGTCCGTGGGAGGAGGGGGAGACCCAGTACTTC.

The V and J genes are TRBV27 and TRBJ1-5; 8 bases line up with TRBD1. From germline, CDR1 is MNHEY and CDR2 SMNVEV (reference sequence). V lost 5 bases to trimming and J lost 6 bases; unmatched junction nucleotides: 9. The CDR3 loop spans 15 amino acids. CDR3 loop: CASSVGQGGFQPQHF. The CDR3, as DNA: TGTGCCAGCAGTGTCGGACAGGGAGGATTTCAGCCCCAGCATTTT.

The rearrangement links TRBV11-3 to TRBJ1-3, with D uncertain. V dropped 3 bases and J dropped 2 bases, with 5 bases sitting between them. Germline CDR1 is SGHNT and CDR2 is YENEEA. The CDR3 extends over 13 amino acids. This chain's CDR3 is CASSFTAGNTIYF. As DNA, the CDR3 is TGTGCCAGCAGCTTCACGGCTGGAAACACCATATATTTT.

The V and J genes are TRBV28 and TRBJ2-1; 9 positions agree with TRBD2. CDR1 and CDR2 from the germline V gene are MDHEN and SYDVKM. This CDR3 is 14 amino acids long. V dropped 7 bases and J dropped 3; count of bases not matched to a gene: 4. CDR3 residues: CASKSGGIYNEQFF. The CDR3 nucleotides read TGTGCCAGCAAGAGCGGGGGGATCTACAATGAGCAGTTCTTC.

This chain uses TRBV19 with TRBJ1-5; 7 positions match TRBD1. The V and J ends lost 6 bases and 4 bases, in that order; junction bases with no gene match: 6. The CDR3 contains 14 residues. Germline loops: CDR1 LNHDA, CDR2 SQIVND (reference sequence). CDR3 in amino acids: CASREGTVNQPQHF. The CDR3 region has the DNA TGTGCCAGTAGAGAGGGGACAGTGAATCAGCCCCAGCATTTT. The whole variable domain, remainder taken from reference TRBV19 and TRBJ1-5, is DGGITQSPKYLFRKEGQNVTLSCEQNLNHDAMYWYRQDPGQGLRLIYYSQIVNDFQKGDIAEGYSVSREKKESFPLTVTSAQKNPTAFYLCASREGTVNQPQHFGDGTRLSIL.

The J gene is TRBJ2-2, the V gene TRBV7-9, with 13 bases identical to TRBD2. The CDR3 extends over 16 amino acids. V was pared by 4 bases and J by 6 bases, with 5 bases of the junction left unmatched. The germline gives CDR1 SEHNR, CDR2 FQNEAQ (reference sequence). The CDR3: CASSSTSGRAPGELFF. The CDR3 DNA follows: TGTGCCAGCAGCTCTACTAGCGGGAGGGCCCCCGGGGAGCTGTTTTTT.

This clone was counted a few times. This chain joins TRBV6-6 and TRBJ2-3, with 9 bases identical to TRBD1. CDR3 length: 15 residues. V lost 5 bases to trimming and J lost 4 bases; unmatched junction nucleotides: 7. Per the germline V gene, CDR1 is MNHNY and CDR2 is SVGAGI (reference sequence). The CDR3 loop is CASSPTGGGADTQYF. The CDR3 DNA reads TGTGCCAGCAGTCCTACAGGGGGCGGCGCAGATACGCAGTATTTT.

This clone was seen only once. The chain is built from TRBV6-5 and TRBJ1-1; weak D call: TRBD1 (6 bases). This CDR3 has 15 amino acids. The germline V gene has CDR1 MNHEY and CDR2 SVGAGI. Trimming pared 6 bases from V and 0 bases from J, leaving 14 bases between. CDR3: CASSEGGQVNTEAFF. The CDR3 DNA reads TGTGCCAGCAGCGAGGGGGGGCAAGTGAACACTGAAGCTTTCTTT.

The DNA of the CDR3 is TGTGCCAGTAGTAATTCCCGCGACAGGGGCAATCAGCCCCAGCATTTT. Its translation: CASSNSRDRGNQPQHF. The chain combines TRBV19 with TRBJ1-5, with 7 bases identical to TRBD1. The V gene's germline CDR1 is LNHDA and CDR2 SQIVND (reference sequence). This CDR3 comprises 16 residues. The J segment lost 2 bases and the V segment lost 4 bases, leaving 8 bases of the junction unmatched.

The chain has TRBV18 and TRBJ1-3; TRBD1 matches at 7 bases. Per germline, CDR1 KGHSH and CDR2 LQKENI. The CDR3 contains 16 residues. J gave up 7 bases and V 0 bases, and 9 bases lay outside the gene matches. CDR3 sequence (DNA): TGTGCCAGCTCACCACCGACGGGACAGAAGGGGAACACCATATATTTT. It encodes CASSPPTGQKGNTIYF.

This clone showed up just a few times. The V gene is TRBV19, the J gene TRBJ2-7, with a possible D match to TRBD2 (5 bases). The V and J ends lost 3 bases and 6 bases respectively, with 12 bases between them. The CDR3 runs 13 residues. Germline V gene lookup returns CDR1 LNHDA and CDR2 SQIVND (reference sequence). CDR3 region: CASSIQRRSEQYF. The CDR3 DNA reads as TGTGCCAGTAGTATCCAGAGGAGGAGCGAGCAGTACTTC.

J is TRBJ1-5 and V is TRBV24-1, with 8 positions matching TRBD1. CDR1 and CDR2 (germline): KGHDR, SFDVKD. This CDR3 contains 16 residues. The V gene end was trimmed by 4 bases and the J gene end by 0 bases; junction bases not matched to a gene: 4. The CDR3 nucleotides read TGTGCCACCAGTGACCCGACAGGGGCTAGCAATCAGCCCCAGCATTTT. It translates to CATSDPTGASNQPQHF.

The chain has TRBV7-9 and TRBJ1-4; D gene unclear. V was trimmed by 5 bases and J by 10 bases, leaving 8 bases between them. This CDR3 contains 11 residues. Per germline, CDR1 SEHNR and CDR2 FQNEAQ (reference sequence). CDR3 bases: TGTGCCAGCAGCCCTGGAGGAAAACTGTTTTTT. Amino acid sequence: CASSPGGKLFF.

V gene TRBV3-1 (or the pseudogene TRBV3-2) combines with J gene TRBJ2-1, with TRBD2 matching 12 bases. Germline CDR1 is LGHDT and CDR2 is YNNKEL (reference sequence). CDR3 length equals 18 residues. The V and J ends lost 4 bases and 2 bases, in that order; junction bases with no gene match: 9. CDR3 in DNA: TGTGCCAGCAGCCTAAGCACTAGCGGGGGGTGGACCTACAATGAGCAGTTCTTC. Its protein is CASSLSTSGGWTYNEQFF.

V usage is TRBV18 and J usage is TRBJ1-6; 12 bases map to TRBD1. J lost 10 bases, V lost 1 base, and 5 bases had no gene match. Per the germline V gene, CDR1 is KGHSH and CDR2 is LQKENI. The CDR3 has 16 residues. CDR3 region: CASSPLGQGAQSPLHF. As DNA, the CDR3 is TGTGCCAGCTCACCACTGGGACAGGGGGCTCAATCACCCCTCCACTTT.

V usage is TRBV14 and J usage is TRBJ1-1; D unresolved. The CDR3 is 14 residues long. The germline gives CDR1 SGHDN, CDR2 FVKESK. V lost 1 base and J lost 9, with 15 bases in between. DNA of the CDR3: TGTGCCAGCAGCCAAGTAGGGTCGGCCGGGAAAGCTTTCTTT. The encoded protein is CASSQVGSAGKAFF.

This clone was counted between two and nine times. The J gene is TRBJ2-2, the V gene TRBV7-9; 13 nucleotides match TRBD2. V shed 2 bases, J shed 2 bases, and the junction held 5 bases outside the gene matches. The CDR3 is 18 amino acids. Germline V CDR1 and CDR2: SEHNR, FQNEAQ (reference sequence). The CDR3 reads CASSLRGLAGPNTGELFF. In DNA form, the CDR3 reads TGTGCCAGCAGCTTACGGGGACTAGCGGGACCCAACACCGGGGAGCTGTTTTTT. The full variable domain, with the rest looked up from reference TRBV7-9 and TRBJ2-2, is DTGVSQNPRHKITKRGQNVTFRCDPISEHNRLYWYRQTLGQGPEFLTYFQNEAQLEKSRLLSDRFSAERPKGSFSTLEIQRTEQGDSAMYLCASSLRGLAGPNTGELFFGEGSRLTVL.

The chain has TRBV19 and TRBJ1-1; D gene ambiguous. Germline lookup yields CDR1 LNHDA and CDR2 SQIVND (reference sequence). The CDR3 spans 15 residues. The V end was cut by 7 bases, the J end by 3 bases, with 18 bases between. CDR3 DNA sequence: TGTGCCAGTACCCCTGGACTGGGTTGGGACACTGAAGCTTTCTTT. It translates to CASTPGLGWDTEAFF.

The CDR3 DNA sequence: TGTGCCACCAGTGCCTCGGGACAGGGGGCGGATAGCACCGGGGAGCTGTTTTTT. Residues: CATSASGQGADSTGELFF. The rearrangement links TRBV24-1 to TRBJ2-2; 12 bases fit TRBD1. The CDR3 runs to 18 residues. The germline V gene has CDR1 KGHDR and CDR2 SFDVKD. The V segment lost 5 bases and the J segment 4 bases; nucleotides outside the gene matches: 10.

This clone came up a few times. This chain links TRBV4-2 with TRBJ2-5; D is perhaps TRBD2 (6 bases). Looked up from germline, CDR1 is LGHNA and CDR2 is YNFKEQ. The CDR3 length is 15 residues. The ends were cut back, 1 base at V and 5 bases at J, with 14 bases in the middle. The CDR3 sequence is CASSQASAGGETQYF. The DNA for the CDR3 is TGTGCCAGCAGCCAAGCCTCAGCGGGTGGGGAGACCCAGTACTTC.

The chain combines TRBV6-5 with TRBJ1-6; TRBD1 matches 8 bases. V lost 3 bases to trimming and J lost 14 bases; unmatched junction nucleotides: 15. CDR3 length: 16 amino acids. The germline gives CDR1 MNHEY, CDR2 SVGAGI. The CDR3 nucleotides read TGTGCCAGCAGTTATTCAACCGGGACAGGAAGGGGGACCCTCCACTTT. It is translated as CASSYSTGTGRGTLHF.

This clone has more than one count but fewer than ten. The chain recombines TRBV14 with TRBJ1-2; TRBD1 agrees at 7 bases. The germline V gene has CDR1 SGHDN and CDR2 FVKESK. The CDR3 covers 14 residues. V lost 2 bases and J lost 2; bases outside the gene matches: 2. In DNA form, the CDR3 reads TGTGCCAGCAGCCAAATGGGACAGAACTATGGCTACACCTTC. Its translation is CASSQMGQNYGYTF. The whole variable domain, remainder taken from reference TRBV14 and TRBJ1-2, is EAGVTQFPSHSVIEKGQTVTLRCDPISGHDNLYWYRRVMGKEIKFLLHFVKESKQDESGMPNNRFLAERTGGTYSTLKVQPAELEDSGVYFCASSQMGQNYGYTFGSGTRLTVV.

The chain links TRBV2 to TRBJ2-3; 10 bases are a match to TRBD2. Germline values: CDR1 SNHLY, CDR2 FYNNEI. The V gene end was trimmed by 4 bases and the J gene end by 5 bases; junction bases not matched to a gene: 0. The CDR3 covers 13 residues. CDR3 residues: CASSGTSGDTQYF. CDR3 nucleotide sequence: TGTGCCAGCAGTGGGACTAGCGGAGATACGCAGTATTTT.

The V gene is TRBV27, the J gene TRBJ2-1, with unresolved D. The CDR3 covers 13 residues. Per the germline V gene, CDR1 is MNHEY and CDR2 is SMNVEV (reference sequence). V was pared by 6 bases and J by 6 bases, with 12 bases between. CDR3 sequence (DNA): TGTGCCAGCAGCCCACTCCCCCCCAATGAGCAGTTCTTC. This codes for CASSPLPPNEQFF.

V is TRBV19 and J is TRBJ1-2; 11 bases agree with TRBD1. Germline V lookup: CDR1 LNHDA, CDR2 SQIVND (reference sequence). This CDR3 has 14 residues. V shed 7 bases and J 8 bases; nucleotides not matched to a gene: 9. The CDR3 coding sequence is TGTGCCAGTAACCGAGGACAGGGGGCGAAAGGCTACACCTTC. Translating it yields CASNRGQGAKGYTF.

V usage is TRBV29-1 and J usage is TRBJ2-5; D gene uncertain. V was clipped by 2 bases and J by 4 bases, with 8 bases between them. The CDR3 length is 12 residues. Germline values: CDR1 SQVTM, CDR2 ANQGSEA. CDR3 sequence (DNA): TGCAGCGTTGAACTCAGTGGAGAGACCCAGTACTTC. Translated: CSVELSGETQYF.

The chain has TRBV12-5 and TRBJ2-3, with TRBD2 as a possible D gene (6 bases). This CDR3 contains 16 residues. Trimming stripped 4 bases from V and 1 base from J, with 15 bases between. Germline lookup yields CDR1 LGHNT and CDR2 FRNRAP. CDR3 sequence reads: CASGSVGGWGTDTQYF. For the CDR3, the DNA is TGTGCTAGTGGTTCCGTCGGGGGTTGGGGCACAGATACGCAGTATTTT.